This TCR beta chain was recorded in a study of blood T cell dynamics during melanoma immunotherapy. In germline, CDR1 is SNHLY, CDR2 FYNNEI. The length of the CDR3 is 15 residues. Trimming removed 7 bases from V and 5 bases from J, with 15 bases in between. Time point in this sample: pre-treatment baseline. Sequencing was performed with immunoSEQ multiplex PCR; in TCRdb, only in-frame clones are kept and a portion is missing. The data show some 16,000 clones, over 65% seen once. The sequence was collected from a human donor with melanoma. The J gene is TRBJ1-6, the V gene TRBV2; D is unresolved. This specimen consisted of blood, obtained from a patient treated with checkpoint blockade. CDR3 bases: TGTGCCAGCACCTCAAGCGGCCGCAATAATTCACCCCTCCACTTT. This encodes CASTSSGRNNSPLHF.